The T cell receptor (beta chain) under discussion was sequenced for a study of response to subunit inactivated influenza vaccine (dated by TCRdb to 2016 to 2019). In the study overall: Deep quantitative profiling of the T cell receptor repertoire was used in the study to follow responses to a trivalent subunit inactivated influenza vaccine. Study-level results and caveats: The authors proposed that each seasonal influenza vaccination may bring in only a limited number of new T cells.

The CDR3 spans 14 residues, from the cysteine through the phenylalanine. CDR3 DNA is the only sequence kept; it has 42 bases, read in frame from the first base. In the germline V gene (reference sequence), CDR1 corresponds to DFQATT and CDR2 to SNEGSKA. Compared with germline, V lacks 2 bases and J lacks 4 bases; bases without a gene match: 5. Details on this clonotype: Its antigen has not been determined. There are no base qualities to consult, and no much larger clone falls within one base.

Library preparation used RT-PCR. Sequencing used an Illumina HiSeq 2500. TCRdb redid the processing of the public reads, applying fastp at Q25 and MiXCR, and retained in-frame beta chains. Records with the same CDR3 protein are collapsed into one entry carrying the most frequent genes and DNA. The sample has approximately 250,000 distinct CDR3 sequences on record, more than 10% of them singletons. The ten largest make up 7.8% of the sample. The sequencing here drew on non-naive T cells sorted from PBMCs, taken approximately 15 days before vaccination. Explained via the paper, the cell subset or site label denotes: memory T cell fraction. The receptor's source is a man in his fifties who received an inactivated influenza vaccine. Donor details come from another sample of the same person, matched by shared clones. The chain is made from TRBV20-1 and TRBJ2-7; the central 10 bases match TRBD1. In nucleotide form, the sequence is TGCAGTGCTAGACCGGGACAGGGGAATTACGAGCAGTACTTC. The translation is CSARPGQGNYEQYF.